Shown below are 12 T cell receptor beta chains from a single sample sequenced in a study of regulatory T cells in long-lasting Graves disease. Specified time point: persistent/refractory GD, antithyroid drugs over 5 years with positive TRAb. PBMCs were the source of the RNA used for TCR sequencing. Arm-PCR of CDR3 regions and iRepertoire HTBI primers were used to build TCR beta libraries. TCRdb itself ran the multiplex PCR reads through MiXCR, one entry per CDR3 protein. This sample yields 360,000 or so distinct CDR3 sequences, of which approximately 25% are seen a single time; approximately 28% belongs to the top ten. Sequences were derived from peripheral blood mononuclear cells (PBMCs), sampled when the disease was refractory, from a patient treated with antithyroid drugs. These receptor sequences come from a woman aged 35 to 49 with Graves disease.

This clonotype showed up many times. Written as DNA, the CDR3 is TGTGCCAGCAGTTTATGGTCTCGGGGAGTTGCAGAAAAACTGTTTTTT. Encoded protein: CASSLWSRGVAEKLFF. The rearrangement uses TRBV28 and TRBJ1-4, with D unclear. Germline V gene data show CDR1 as MDHEN and CDR2 as SYDVKM. The CDR3 contains 16 residues. V was pared by 0 bases and J by 8 bases, with 16 bases between.

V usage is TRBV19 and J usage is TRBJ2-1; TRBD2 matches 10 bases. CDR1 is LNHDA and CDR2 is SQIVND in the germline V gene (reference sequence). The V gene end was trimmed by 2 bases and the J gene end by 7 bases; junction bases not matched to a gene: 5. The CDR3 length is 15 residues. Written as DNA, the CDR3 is TGTGCCAGTAGTATACAACTAGCGGGGCTTAATGAGCAGTTCTTC. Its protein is CASSIQLAGLNEQFF.

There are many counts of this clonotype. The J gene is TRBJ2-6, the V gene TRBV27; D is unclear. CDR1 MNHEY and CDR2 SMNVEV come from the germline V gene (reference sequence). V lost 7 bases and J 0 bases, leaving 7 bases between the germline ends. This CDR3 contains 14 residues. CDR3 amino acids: CASTTNSGANVLTF. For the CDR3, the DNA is TGTGCCAGCACCACTAACTCTGGGGCCAACGTCCTGACTTTC.

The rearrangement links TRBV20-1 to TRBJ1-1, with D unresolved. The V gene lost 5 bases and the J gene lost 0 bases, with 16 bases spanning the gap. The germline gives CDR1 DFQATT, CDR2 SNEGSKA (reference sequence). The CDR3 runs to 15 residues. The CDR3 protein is CSARSVAELNTEAFF. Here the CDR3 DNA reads TGCAGTGCTCGCTCGGTGGCAGAACTGAACACTGAAGCTTTCTTT.

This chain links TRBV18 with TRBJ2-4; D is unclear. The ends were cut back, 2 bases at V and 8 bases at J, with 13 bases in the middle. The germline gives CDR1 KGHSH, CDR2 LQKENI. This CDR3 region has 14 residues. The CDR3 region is CASSPSLGRDIQYF. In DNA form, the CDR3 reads TGTGCCAGCTCACCAAGTTTGGGTCGTGACATTCAGTACTTC.

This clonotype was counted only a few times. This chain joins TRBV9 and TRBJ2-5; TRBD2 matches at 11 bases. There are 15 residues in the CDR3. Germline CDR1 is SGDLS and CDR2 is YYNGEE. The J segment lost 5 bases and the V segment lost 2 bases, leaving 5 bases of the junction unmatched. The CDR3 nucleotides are TGTGCCAGCAGCGTCACTAGCGGGAGCCGGGAGACCCAGTACTTC. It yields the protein CASSVTSGSRETQYF.

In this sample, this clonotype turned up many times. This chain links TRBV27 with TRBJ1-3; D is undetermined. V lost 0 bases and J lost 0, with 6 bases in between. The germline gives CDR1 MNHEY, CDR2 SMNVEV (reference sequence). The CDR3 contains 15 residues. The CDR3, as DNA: TGTGCCAGCAGTTTATCGGGCCACTCTGGAAACACCATATATTTT. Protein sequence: CASSLSGHSGNTIYF.

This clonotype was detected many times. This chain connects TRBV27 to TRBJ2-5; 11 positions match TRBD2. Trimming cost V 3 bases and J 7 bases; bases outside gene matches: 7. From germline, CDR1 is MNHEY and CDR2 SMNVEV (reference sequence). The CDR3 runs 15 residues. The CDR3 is CASSFSSGRFVTQYF. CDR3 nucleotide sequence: TGTGCCAGCAGTTTTTCTAGCGGGAGGTTTGTGACCCAGTACTTC.

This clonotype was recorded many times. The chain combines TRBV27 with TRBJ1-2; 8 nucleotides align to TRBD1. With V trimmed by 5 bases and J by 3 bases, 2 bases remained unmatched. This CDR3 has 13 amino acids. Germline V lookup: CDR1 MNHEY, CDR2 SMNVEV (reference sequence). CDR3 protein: CASSQQGDYGYTF. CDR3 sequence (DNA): TGTGCCAGCAGTCAACAGGGGGACTATGGCTACACCTTC.

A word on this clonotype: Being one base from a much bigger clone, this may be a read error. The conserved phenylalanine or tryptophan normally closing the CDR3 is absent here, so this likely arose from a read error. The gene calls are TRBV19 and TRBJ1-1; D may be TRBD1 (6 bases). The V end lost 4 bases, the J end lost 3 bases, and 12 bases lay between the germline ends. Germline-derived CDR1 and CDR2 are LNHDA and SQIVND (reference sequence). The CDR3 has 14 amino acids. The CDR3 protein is CASSRGRGDTEAFS. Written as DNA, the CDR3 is TGTGCCAGTAGTAGGGGGCGCGGTGACACTGAAGCTTTCTCT.

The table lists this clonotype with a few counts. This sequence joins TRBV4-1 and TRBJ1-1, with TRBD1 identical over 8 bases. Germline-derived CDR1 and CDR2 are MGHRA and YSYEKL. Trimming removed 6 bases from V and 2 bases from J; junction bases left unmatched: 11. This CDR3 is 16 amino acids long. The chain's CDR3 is CASRRTGSINNTEAFF. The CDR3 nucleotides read TGCGCCAGCAGGAGGACAGGGTCCATCAACAACACTGAAGCTTTCTTT.

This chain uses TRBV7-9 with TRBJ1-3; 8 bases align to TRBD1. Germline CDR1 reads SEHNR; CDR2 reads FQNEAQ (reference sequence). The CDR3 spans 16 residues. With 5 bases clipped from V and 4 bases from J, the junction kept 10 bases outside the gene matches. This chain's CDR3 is CASSRGQGPFGNTIYF. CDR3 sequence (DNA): TGTGCCAGCAGCCGCGGACAGGGCCCGTTCGGAAACACCATATATTTT.